The clone carrying this T cell receptor beta chain showed up just once. Antigen unknown. CD8 cells classed as naive were CD45RO-negative and positively selected for CCR7, excluding terminally differentiated effector memory CD45RA+ cells. Recent acute infections and vaccinations were absent in the healthy HIV-negative adult donors. These data are taken from a study of shared clonotypes between healthy human individuals. Overall study results and limits: Depth of sequencing was expected to influence donor clonotype sharing. In a few donors, around 5.5% of naive CD4 clonotypes appeared in common.

Clones were sequenced by immunoSEQ multiplex PCR, and TCRdb holds only the in-frame ones, with some missing. In the table there are some 2 million clones, about 95% of which are singletons. This clonotype originated in a man between 18 and 35 years old in good health. Sequenced input: naive CD8+ T cells sorted from blood.

The CDR3 DNA reads as TGTGCCAGCACCCTTGGCCCCGGGGGACAGAGTTATAATTCACCCCTCCACTTT. This translates into CASTLGPGGQSYNSPLHF. This chain joins TRBV2 and TRBJ1-6; 7 bases are a match to TRBD1. Trimming took 7 bases from V and 4 from J; bases not matched to a gene: 16. The CDR3 is 18 residues long. Germline loops: CDR1 SNHLY, CDR2 FYNNEI.